This passage covers 17 T cell receptor beta chains from one sample sequenced in a study of blood T cells in healthy people across ages. Through a sample-barcoded 5' primer and a J-beta primer mix, a second PCR was run for about 6 to 12 cycles. One entry per CDR3 protein results from TCRdb running MiXCR on the 5' RACE reads. The sample yields 700,000 or so distinct CDR3 sequences, 22% seen once. The sequencing input was blood. These receptors all come from a man aged 65 to 85 in good health.

This chain joins TRBV20-1 and TRBJ2-5; the match to TRBD2 covers 7 bases. The CDR3 sequence is 14 residues long. The germline gives CDR1 DFQATT, CDR2 SNEGSKA (reference sequence). J gave up 4 bases and V 1 base, and 6 bases lay outside the gene matches. The CDR3 DNA reads TGCAGTGCTAGAGGAACGGGGGAGGGAGAGACCCAGTACTTC. Translated: CSARGTGEGETQYF.

This clonotype appeared many times. This chain uses TRBV5-1 with TRBJ1-2; 11 positions agree with TRBD1. With V trimmed by 4 bases and J by 6 bases, 5 bases remained unmatched. This CDR3 region has 14 residues. Germline V gene lookup returns CDR1 SGHRS and CDR2 YFSETQ. The DNA for the CDR3 is TGCGCCAGCAGCGACGGGACAGGGGGTGATGGCTACACCTTC. Protein: CASSDGTGGDGYTF.

This clonotype was picked up a small number of times. CDR3 in amino acids: CASSLWGSDYNEQFF. The CDR3 coding sequence is TGTGCCAGCAGCTTATGGGGGTCCGACTACAATGAGCAGTTCTTC. The chain recombines TRBV7-9 with TRBJ2-1; D is tentatively TRBD1 or TRBD2 (5 bases each). V lost 2 bases, J lost 3 bases, and 11 bases lay in between. Germline V gives CDR1 SEHNR, CDR2 FQNEAQ (reference sequence). CDR3 length: 15 amino acids.

This clonotype was observed a handful of times. Written as DNA, the CDR3 is TGTGCCAGCAGTTTCCAAAAGCCTGGCCAAGAGACCCAGTACTTC. Translation gives CASSFQKPGQETQYF. This chain joins TRBV27 and TRBJ2-5; D not resolved. The CDR3 consists of 15 residues. Trimming stripped 3 bases from V and 1 base from J, with 12 bases between. Germline-derived CDR1 and CDR2 are MNHEY and SMNVEV (reference sequence).

The J gene is TRBJ1-6, the V gene TRBV12-3 or TRBV12-4, with D tentatively TRBD1 (5 bases). There are 15 residues in the CDR3. Trimming stripped 6 bases from V and 7 bases from J, with 16 bases between. This CDR3 is CASSKNQGRNSPLHF. CDR3 nucleotides: TGTGCCAGCAGCAAGAACCAGGGTCGGAATTCACCCCTCCACTTT.

CDR3: CASRDGNRYEQYF. In DNA form, the CDR3 reads TGTGCCAGCCGGGACGGAAATCGTTACGAGCAGTACTTC. The rearrangement joins TRBV6-6 to TRBJ2-1; tentatively, D is TRBD1 or TRBD2 (5 bases each). Matching the DNA end better, TRBJ2-7 makes the J call doubtful. Per the germline V gene, CDR1 is MNHNY and CDR2 is SVGAGI (reference sequence). The CDR3 contains 13 residues.

V is TRBV18 and J is TRBJ2-7, with TRBD2 matching 9 bases. V trimming: 3 bases; J trimming: 3 bases; junction bases outside the gene matches: 3. Germline assignment: CDR1 KGHSH and CDR2 LQKENI. There are 14 residues in the CDR3. CDR3 sequence: CASSPSGRVYEQYV. The CDR3 nucleotides read TGTGCCAGCTCACCTAGCGGGAGAGTCTACGAGCAGTACGTC.

The CDR3 protein is CASSAGQVDNEKLFF. The CDR3 DNA reads as TGTGCCAGCAGCGCCGGGCAGGTCGATAATGAAAAACTGTTTTTT. The rearrangement joins TRBV12-3 or TRBV12-4 to TRBJ1-4; D is unclear. V was trimmed by 6 bases and J by 4 bases, leaving 15 bases between them. The CDR3 is made up of 15 amino acids.

The V gene is TRBV7-2, the J gene TRBJ2-4; D is ambiguous. Germline lookup yields CDR1 SGHTA and CDR2 FQGNSA. Trimming shortened V by 2 bases and J by 0 bases, and 2 bases separated the two germline ends. The CDR3 sequence is 13 residues long. The CDR3 DNA reads as TGTGCCAGCAGCTTACCAGCCAAAAACATTCAGTACTTC. This gives the protein CASSLPAKNIQYF.

The chain joins TRBV20-1 to TRBJ1-5, with D unresolved. The CDR3 is 15 amino acids. Germline V gives CDR1 DFQATT, CDR2 SNEGSKA (reference sequence). V shed 6 bases and J shed 5 bases, with 20 bases lying between them. CDR3 sequence reads: CSANRGRLSHQPQHF. In DNA form, the CDR3 reads TGCAGTGCCAACCGGGGTAGATTATCTCATCAGCCCCAGCATTTT.

The chain uses TRBV12-3 or TRBV12-4 and TRBJ2-3; maybe TRBD1 (6 bases). Trimming cost V 3 bases and J 6 bases, with 16 bases left between them. The CDR3 extends over 15 amino acids. The chain's CDR3 is CASSFGAGASDTQYF. The CDR3 DNA reads as TGTGCCAGCAGTTTTGGGGCAGGGGCATCCGATACGCAGTATTTT.

This clonotype was counted many times. The V gene is TRBV4-3, the J gene TRBJ1-2; D is ambiguous. Trimming pared 6 bases from V and 4 bases from J, leaving 15 bases between. The germline V gene encodes CDR1 LGHNA and CDR2 YSLEER. This CDR3 comprises 14 residues. CDR3 protein: CASSPGRSGYGYTF. CDR3 in DNA: TGCGCCAGCAGTCCCGGGAGATCAGGCTATGGCTACACCTTC.

The chain uses TRBV20-1 and TRBJ2-3; D is unresolved. The DNA end is more similar to TRBJ1-5, so the J call may be wrong. Germline V gene data show CDR1 as DFQATT and CDR2 as SNEGSKA (reference sequence). This CDR3 is 12 amino acids long. The CDR3 coding sequence is TGCAGTGCTAGGTTCGCGGAGGATACGCAGCATTTT. It specifies CSARFAEDTQHF.

The chain joins TRBV7-9 to TRBJ2-7, with 7 nucleotides matching TRBD1. The CDR3 totals 13 residues. CDR1 and CDR2 (germline): SEHNR, FQNEAQ (reference sequence). The J segment lost 11 bases and the V segment lost 6 bases, leaving 13 bases of the junction unmatched. This chain's CDR3 is CASRETPGGLEYF. The DNA for the CDR3 is TGTGCCAGCAGAGAAACCCCAGGGGGTTTAGAGTACTTC. Filled out from reference TRBV7-9 and TRBJ2-7, the complete variable domain reads DTGVSQNPRHKITKRGQNVTFRCDPISEHNRLYWYRQTLGQGPEFLTYFQNEAQLEKSRLLSDRFSAERPKGSFSTLEIQRTEQGDSAMYLCASRETPGGLEYFGPGTRLTVT.

This chain connects TRBV9 to TRBJ1-5; no firm D call. This CDR3 has 16 amino acids. Deletions cut 0 bases from V and 0 bases from J, with 10 bases between. The V gene's germline CDR1 is SGDLS and CDR2 YYNGEE. CDR3 sequence reads: CASSVATCNSNQPQHF. As DNA, the CDR3 is TGTGCCAGCAGCGTAGCTACGTGCAATAGCAATCAGCCCCAGCATTTT.

The genes are TRBV11-2 and TRBJ2-3; 12 bases are a match to TRBD2. This CDR3 spans 19 amino acids. Germline lookup yields CDR1 SGHAT and CDR2 FQNNGV. Trimming at V came to 3 bases and at J to 0 bases, leaving 10 bases not matched to a gene. The CDR3 coding sequence is TGTGCCAGCAGCTTGGGACTAGCGGGCTCCCGGGCTAGCACAGATACGCAGTATTTT. Translating gives CASSLGLAGSRASTDTQYF.

This clonotype was observed a handful of times. The chain employs TRBV6-1 and TRBJ2-5; the match to TRBD2 covers 10 bases. The CDR3 loop spans 19 amino acids. The V segment lost 7 bases and the J segment 2 bases; nucleotides outside the gene matches: 19. CDR1 is MNHNS, CDR2 SASEGT, per germline. The DNA for the CDR3 is TGTGCCAGCAAAACAGGGCTAGGGACTAGCGCGGGGTTTCAAGAGACCCAGTACTTC. Residues: CASKTGLGTSAGFQETQYF.